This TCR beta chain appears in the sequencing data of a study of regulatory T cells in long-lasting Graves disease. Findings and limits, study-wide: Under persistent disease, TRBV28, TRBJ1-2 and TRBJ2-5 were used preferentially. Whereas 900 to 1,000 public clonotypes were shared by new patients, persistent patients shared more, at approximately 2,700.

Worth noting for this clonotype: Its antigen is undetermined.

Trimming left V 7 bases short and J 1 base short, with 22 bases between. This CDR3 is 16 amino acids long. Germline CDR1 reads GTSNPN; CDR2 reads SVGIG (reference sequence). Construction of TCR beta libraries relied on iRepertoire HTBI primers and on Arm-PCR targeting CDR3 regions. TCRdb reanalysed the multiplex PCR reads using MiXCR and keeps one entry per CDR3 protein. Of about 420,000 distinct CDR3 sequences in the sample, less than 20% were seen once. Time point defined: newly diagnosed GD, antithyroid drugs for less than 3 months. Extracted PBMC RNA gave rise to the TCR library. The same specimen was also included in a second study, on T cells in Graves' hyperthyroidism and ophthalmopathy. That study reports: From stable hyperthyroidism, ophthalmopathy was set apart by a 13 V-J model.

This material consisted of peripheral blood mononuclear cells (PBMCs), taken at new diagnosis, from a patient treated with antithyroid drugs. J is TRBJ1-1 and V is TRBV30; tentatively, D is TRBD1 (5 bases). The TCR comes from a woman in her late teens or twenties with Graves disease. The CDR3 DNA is TGTGCCTCGAACTGGGGGGGTCTCGGGAAGAACACTGAAGCTTTCTTT. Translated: CASNWGGLGKNTEAFF.